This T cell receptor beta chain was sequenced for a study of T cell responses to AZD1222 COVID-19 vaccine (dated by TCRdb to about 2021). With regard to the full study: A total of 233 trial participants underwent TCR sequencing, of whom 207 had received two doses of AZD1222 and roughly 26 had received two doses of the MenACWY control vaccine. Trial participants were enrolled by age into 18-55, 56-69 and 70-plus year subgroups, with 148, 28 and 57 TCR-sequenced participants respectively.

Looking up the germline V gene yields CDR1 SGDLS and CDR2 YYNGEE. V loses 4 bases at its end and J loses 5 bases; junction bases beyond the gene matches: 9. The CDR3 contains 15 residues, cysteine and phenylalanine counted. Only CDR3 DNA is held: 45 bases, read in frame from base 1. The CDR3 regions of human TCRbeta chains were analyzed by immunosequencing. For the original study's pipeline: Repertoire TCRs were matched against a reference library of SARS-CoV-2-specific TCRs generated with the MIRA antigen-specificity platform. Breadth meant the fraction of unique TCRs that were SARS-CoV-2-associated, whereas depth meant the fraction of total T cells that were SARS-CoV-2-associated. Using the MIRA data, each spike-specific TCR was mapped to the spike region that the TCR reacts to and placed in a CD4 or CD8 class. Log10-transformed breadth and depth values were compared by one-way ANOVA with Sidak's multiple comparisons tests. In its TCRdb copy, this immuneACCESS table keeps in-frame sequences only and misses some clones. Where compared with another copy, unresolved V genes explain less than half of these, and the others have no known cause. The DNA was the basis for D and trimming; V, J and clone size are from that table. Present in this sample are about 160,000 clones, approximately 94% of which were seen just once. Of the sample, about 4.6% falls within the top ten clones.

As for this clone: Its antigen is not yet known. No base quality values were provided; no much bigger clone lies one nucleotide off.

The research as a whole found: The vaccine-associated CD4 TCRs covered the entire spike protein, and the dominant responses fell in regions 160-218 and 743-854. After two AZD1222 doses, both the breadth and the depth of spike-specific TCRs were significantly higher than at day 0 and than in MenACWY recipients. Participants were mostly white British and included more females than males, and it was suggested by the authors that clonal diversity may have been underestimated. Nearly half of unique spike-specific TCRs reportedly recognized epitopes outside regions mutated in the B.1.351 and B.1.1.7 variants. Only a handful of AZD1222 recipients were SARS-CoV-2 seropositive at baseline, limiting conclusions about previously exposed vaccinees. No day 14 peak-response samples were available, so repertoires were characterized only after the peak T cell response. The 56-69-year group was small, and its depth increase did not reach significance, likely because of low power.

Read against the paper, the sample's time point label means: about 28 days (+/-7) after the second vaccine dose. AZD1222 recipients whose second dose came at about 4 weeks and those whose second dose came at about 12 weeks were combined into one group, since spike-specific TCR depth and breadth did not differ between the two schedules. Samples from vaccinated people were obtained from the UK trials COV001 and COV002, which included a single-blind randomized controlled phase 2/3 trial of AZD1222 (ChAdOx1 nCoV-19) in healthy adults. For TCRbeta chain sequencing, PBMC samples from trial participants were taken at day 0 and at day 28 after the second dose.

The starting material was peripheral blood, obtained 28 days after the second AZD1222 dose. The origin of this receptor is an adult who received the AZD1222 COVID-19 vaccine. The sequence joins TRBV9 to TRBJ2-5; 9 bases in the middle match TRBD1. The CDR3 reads CASSPLQGTGETQYF. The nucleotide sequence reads TGTGCCAGCAGCCCACTTCAGGGGACAGGGGAGACCCAGTACTTC.